The 16 T cell receptor beta chains below all came from one sample that was sequenced in a study of blood T cell repertoires in COVID-19. The data were produced by immunoSEQ multiplex PCR, yet TCRdb's version contains in-frame clones alone and is incomplete. The sample shows about 200,000 clones, 70% to 90% of them seen only once. Sample: peripheral blood. The receptor set was obtained from a man in his sixties with active or convalescent COVID-19.

This clone was seen once. This chain uses TRBV9 with TRBJ2-7; tentatively, D is TRBD1 (5 bases). CDR1 is SGDLS, CDR2 YYNGEE, per germline. The V and J ends lost 0 bases and 3 bases respectively, with 13 bases between them. The CDR3 contains 15 residues. This chain's CDR3 is CASSVDFTGNYEQYF. CDR3 nucleotides: TGTGCCAGCAGCGTAGATTTCACAGGTAACTACGAGCAGTACTTC.

A few counts support this clone. The gene calls are TRBV2 and TRBJ2-7; 7 bases match TRBD2. V was pared by 3 bases and J by 5 bases, with 7 bases of the junction left unmatched. Germline CDR1 is SNHLY and CDR2 is FYNNEI. CDR3 length equals 14 residues. CDR3: CASSDRSGVNEQYF. The CDR3 coding sequence is TGTGCCAGCAGTGACCGGAGCGGGGTCAACGAGCAGTACTTC.

This clone was observed once. The rearrangement joins TRBV12-3 or TRBV12-4 to TRBJ2-4; D remains unclear. There are 13 residues in the CDR3. V lost 6 bases, J lost 0 bases, and 6 bases lay in between. CDR3 bases: TGTGCCAGCAGCCTTCTAGCCAAAAACATTCAGTACTTC. Its protein product is CASSLLAKNIQYF.

This chain links TRBV20-1 with TRBJ2-6; TRBD1 agrees at 8 bases. Germline CDR1 is DFQATT and CDR2 is SNEGSKA (reference sequence). The CDR3 length is 16 residues. The V and J ends lost 3 bases and 1 base, in that order; junction bases with no gene match: 5. The CDR3 loop is CSASRQGTSGANVLTF. The CDR3 DNA reads as TGCAGTGCTAGTCGACAGGGGACTTCTGGGGCCAACGTCCTGACTTTC.

The genes are TRBV4-1 and TRBJ2-2, with D tentatively TRBD1 (6 bases). The CDR3 consists of 16 residues. Germline V gene sequence: CDR1 MGHRA, CDR2 YSYEKL. V was shortened by 1 base and J by 7 bases, with 16 bases between the two germline ends. The CDR3 region is CASSQGENRAGGELFF. The CDR3 DNA follows: TGCGCCAGCAGCCAAGGGGAAAACAGGGCGGGCGGGGAGCTGTTTTTT.

V and J are TRBV5-5 and TRBJ1-4; D not certain. From germline, CDR1 is SGHKS and CDR2 YYEKEE (reference sequence). Trimming stripped 3 bases from V and 4 bases from J, with 7 bases between. The CDR3 is 13 amino acids. The CDR3 sequence: CASSSGINEKLFF. The CDR3 DNA sequence: TGTGCCAGCAGCTCGGGAATTAATGAAAAACTGTTTTTT.

The gene calls are TRBV10-1 and TRBJ2-3, with D possibly matching TRBD1 (5 bases). Trimming removed 6 bases from V and 6 bases from J, with 10 bases in between. Germline CDR1 WNHNN, CDR2 SYGVQD (reference sequence). CDR3 length: 12 residues. The CDR3 DNA follows: TGCGCCAGCAGCCCAGGGTCGGATACGCAGTATTTT. This sequence encodes CASSPGSDTQYF.

The chain has TRBV7-3 and TRBJ2-2; no reliable D call. The germline gives CDR1 SGHTA, CDR2 FQGTGA. V lost 6 bases and J lost 0, with 14 bases in between. This CDR3 has 16 amino acids. For the CDR3, the DNA is TGTGCCAGCAGGGGTAGCAACCCGACGAACACCGGGGAGCTGTTTTTT. Residues: CASRGSNPTNTGELFF.

The gene calls are TRBV6-1 and TRBJ2-2; tentative D call: TRBD2 (5 bases). V lost 1 base to trimming and J lost 1 base, with 10 bases between them. Germline V gene lookup returns CDR1 MNHNS and CDR2 SASEGT. The CDR3 is 16 amino acids. Written as DNA, the CDR3 is TGTGCCAGCAGTGAAGACACTAGAAGGAACACCGGGGAGCTGTTTTTT. Translation gives CASSEDTRRNTGELFF.

This chain uses TRBV13 with TRBJ2-7; 11 bases map to TRBD2. The V segment lost 5 bases and the J segment 7 bases; nucleotides outside the gene matches: 10. This CDR3 comprises 15 residues. Germline CDR1 and CDR2: PRHDT and FYEKMQ (reference sequence). Here the CDR3 DNA reads TGTGCCAGCAGCGTGTTTAGCGGGGGGGCCGGAGAGCAGTACTTC. The encoded protein is CASSVFSGGAGEQYF.

This clone was seen once. The V call is TRBV24-1, the J call TRBJ2-5, with 8 bases identical to TRBD2. The CDR3 spans 17 residues. V trimming: 6 bases; J trimming: 1 base; junction bases outside the gene matches: 12. From germline, CDR1 is KGHDR and CDR2 SFDVKD. The CDR3 region is CATSYLKRGTLQETQYF. The CDR3 DNA is TGTGCCACCAGTTATCTTAAGCGGGGGACCCTCCAAGAGACCCAGTACTTC.

The gene calls are TRBV10-3 and TRBJ1-1; D remains unclear. Germline V lookup: CDR1 ENHRY, CDR2 SYGVKD. The CDR3 covers 13 residues. The V end was cut by 4 bases, the J end by 3 bases, with 9 bases between. In DNA form, the CDR3 reads TGTGCCATCAGTGCTTTAGAGGACACTGAAGCTTTCTTT. It yields the protein CAISALEDTEAFF.

This chain uses TRBV5-1 with TRBJ1-2, with 7 bases fitting TRBD1. Germline V gene sequence: CDR1 SGHRS, CDR2 YFSETQ. Trimming removed 4 bases from V and 12 bases from J; junction bases left unmatched: 15. There are 14 residues in the CDR3. This CDR3 reads CASSPELRGLEDTF. The CDR3, as DNA: TGCGCCAGCAGCCCAGAGCTGAGGGGGCTGGAGGACACCTTC.

The chain employs TRBV6-2 or TRBV6-3 and TRBJ1-6; D is unclear. Trimming removed 3 bases from V and 11 bases from J, with 8 bases in between. Germline V lookup: CDR1 MNHEY, CDR2 SVGEGT. The CDR3 runs 12 residues. CDR3 DNA: TGTGCCAGCAGTTATAGCCAAACACCCCTCCACTTT. Amino acid sequence: CASSYSQTPLHF.

The chain has TRBV4-2 and TRBJ2-1; D unclear. The germline gives CDR1 LGHNA, CDR2 YNFKEQ. The V end lost 0 bases, the J end lost 5 bases, and 8 bases lay between the germline ends. CDR3 size: 14 residues. CDR3 sequence (DNA): TGTGCCAGCAGCCAAGATGAGCCTCACAATGAGCAGTTCTTC. Amino acid sequence: CASSQDEPHNEQFF.

The chain uses TRBV6-1 and TRBJ1-1; D is uncertain. Deletions cut 1 base from V and 12 bases from J, with 12 bases between. In germline, CDR1 is MNHNS, CDR2 SASEGT. CDR3 size: 12 residues. This chain's CDR3 is CASSEGRMESFF. DNA for the CDR3: TGTGCCAGCAGTGAAGGACGAATGGAGTCTTTCTTT.